This T cell receptor beta chain was sequenced during a study of Tregs in tolerant kidney transplant recipients. Study-wide findings and caveats: No direct test of biological reproducibility was done here.

Libraries were prepared by immunoSEQ multiplex PCR; TCRdb keeps only in-frame clonotypes and omits some of them. The sample shows about 64,000 clones, under 98% of them seen only once. Comments on this clone: Antigen unknown. One end of the junction varies from germline; a read error may be responsible.

The clonotype originates from a human donor who received a combined kidney and bone marrow transplant. The sequencing here drew on Tregs from blood, taken before the transplant.

The DNA for the CDR3 is TGTACCAGCAGCGTAGAAGAGTACTATGGCTACACCTTC. Protein sequence: CTSSVEEYYGYTF. The V gene is TRBV9, the J gene TRBJ1-2, with D unresolved. The germline gives CDR1 SGDLS, CDR2 YYNGEE. The CDR3 runs to 13 residues.